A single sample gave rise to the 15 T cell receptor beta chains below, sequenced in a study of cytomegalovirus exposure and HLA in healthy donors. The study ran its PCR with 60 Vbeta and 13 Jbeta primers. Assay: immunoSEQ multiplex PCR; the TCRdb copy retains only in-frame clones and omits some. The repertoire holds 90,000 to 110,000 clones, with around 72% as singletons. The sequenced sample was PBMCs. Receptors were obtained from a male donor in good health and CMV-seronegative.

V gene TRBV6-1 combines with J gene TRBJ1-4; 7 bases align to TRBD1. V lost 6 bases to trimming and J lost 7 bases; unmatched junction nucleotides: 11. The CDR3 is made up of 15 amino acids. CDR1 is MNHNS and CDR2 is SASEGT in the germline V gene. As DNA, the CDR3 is TGTGCCAGCAGCACAGGGGCTCCATTACGTGAAAAACTGTTTTTT. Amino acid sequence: CASSTGAPLREKLFF.

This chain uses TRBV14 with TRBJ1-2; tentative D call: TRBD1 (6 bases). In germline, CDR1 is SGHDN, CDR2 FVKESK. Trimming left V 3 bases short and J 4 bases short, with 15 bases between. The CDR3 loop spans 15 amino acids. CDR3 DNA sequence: TGTGCCAGCAGCCAGGCAGGGGTTACGATCTATGGCTACACCTTC. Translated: CASSQAGVTIYGYTF.

CDR3 loop: CASSPHNYGYTF. CDR3 in DNA: TGTGCCAGTAGTCCCCATAACTATGGCTACACCTTC. V and J are TRBV19 and TRBJ1-2, with D unresolved. V gave up 5 bases and J gave up 1 base, with 5 bases separating them. Germline CDR1 reads LNHDA; CDR2 reads SQIVND (reference sequence). This CDR3 is built from 12 residues. Drawing the rest from reference TRBV19 and TRBJ1-2, the complete variable domain is DGGITQSPKYLFRKEGQNVTLSCEQNLNHDAMYWYRQDPGQGLRLIYYSQIVNDFQKGDIAEGYSVSREKKESFPLTVTSAQKNPTAFYLCASSPHNYGYTFGSGTRLTVV.

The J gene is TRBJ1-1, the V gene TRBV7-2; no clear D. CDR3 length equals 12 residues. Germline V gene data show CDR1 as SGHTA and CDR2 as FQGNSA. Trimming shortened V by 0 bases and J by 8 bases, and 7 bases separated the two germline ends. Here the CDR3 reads CASSLARAEAFF. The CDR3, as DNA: TGTGCCAGCAGCTTAGCGAGGGCAGAAGCTTTCTTT.

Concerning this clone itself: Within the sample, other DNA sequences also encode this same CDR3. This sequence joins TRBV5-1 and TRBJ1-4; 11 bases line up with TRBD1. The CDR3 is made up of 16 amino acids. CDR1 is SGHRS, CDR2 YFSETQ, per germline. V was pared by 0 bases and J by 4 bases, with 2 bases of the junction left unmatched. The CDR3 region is CASSLGTGGGNEKLFF. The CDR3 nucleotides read TGCGCCAGCAGCTTGGGGACAGGGGGCGGTAATGAAAAACTGTTTTTT.

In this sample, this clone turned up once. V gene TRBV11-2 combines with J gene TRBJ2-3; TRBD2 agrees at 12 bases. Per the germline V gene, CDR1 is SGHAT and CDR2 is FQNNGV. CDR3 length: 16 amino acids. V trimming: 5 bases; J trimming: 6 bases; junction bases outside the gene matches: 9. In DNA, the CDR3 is TGTGCCAGCAGCCGTCTAGCGGGAGGGCCTAGGGATACGCAGTATTTT. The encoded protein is CASSRLAGGPRDTQYF. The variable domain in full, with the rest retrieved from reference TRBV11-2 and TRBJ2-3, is EAGVAQSPRYKIIEKRQSVAFWCNPISGHATLYWYQQILGQGPKLLIQFQNNGVVDDSQLPKDRFSAERLKGVDSTLKIQPAKLEDSAVYLCASSRLAGGPRDTQYFGPGTRLTVL.

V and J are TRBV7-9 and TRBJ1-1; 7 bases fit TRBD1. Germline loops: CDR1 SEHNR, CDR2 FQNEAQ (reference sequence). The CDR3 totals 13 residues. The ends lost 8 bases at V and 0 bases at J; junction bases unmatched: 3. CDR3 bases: TGTGCCAGCTCGGGACAGCTGAACACTGAAGCTTTCTTT. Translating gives CASSGQLNTEAFF.

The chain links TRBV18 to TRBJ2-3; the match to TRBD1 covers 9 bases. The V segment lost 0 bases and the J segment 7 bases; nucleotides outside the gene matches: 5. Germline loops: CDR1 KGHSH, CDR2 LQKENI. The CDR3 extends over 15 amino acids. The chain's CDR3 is CASSPPDRGPNTQYF. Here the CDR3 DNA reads TGTGCCAGCTCACCACCGGACAGGGGCCCCAATACGCAGTATTTT.

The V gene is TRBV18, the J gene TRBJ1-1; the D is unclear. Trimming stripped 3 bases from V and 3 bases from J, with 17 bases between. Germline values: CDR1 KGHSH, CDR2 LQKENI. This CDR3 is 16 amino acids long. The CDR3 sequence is CASSPGLWQRDTEAFF. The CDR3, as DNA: TGTGCCAGCTCACCGGGGTTGTGGCAGCGGGACACTGAAGCTTTCTTT.

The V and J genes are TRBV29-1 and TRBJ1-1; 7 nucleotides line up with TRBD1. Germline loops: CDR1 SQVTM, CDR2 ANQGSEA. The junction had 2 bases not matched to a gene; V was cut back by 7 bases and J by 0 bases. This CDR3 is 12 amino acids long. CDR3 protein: CSAGQMNTEAFF. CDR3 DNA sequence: TGCAGCGCGGGACAGATGAACACTGAAGCTTTCTTT.

CDR3 bases: TGTGCCAGCAGCCCCCGCGTTCTTAGCGCTAACTCCTACAATGAGCAGTTCTTC. This sequence encodes CASSPRVLSANSYNEQFF. The chain has TRBV5-5 and TRBJ2-1; TRBD2 is a possible D gene (5 bases). The ends were cut back, 4 bases at V and 0 bases at J, with 20 bases in the middle. The CDR3 has 18 amino acids. Germline V gene data show CDR1 as SGHKS and CDR2 as YYEKEE (reference sequence).

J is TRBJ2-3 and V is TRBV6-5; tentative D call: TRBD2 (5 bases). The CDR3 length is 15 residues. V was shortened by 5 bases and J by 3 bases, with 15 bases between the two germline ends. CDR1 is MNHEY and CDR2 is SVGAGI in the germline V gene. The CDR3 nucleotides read TGTGCCAGCAGTGTGGGCCCTGGGGAGACAGATACGCAGTATTTT. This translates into CASSVGPGETDTQYF.

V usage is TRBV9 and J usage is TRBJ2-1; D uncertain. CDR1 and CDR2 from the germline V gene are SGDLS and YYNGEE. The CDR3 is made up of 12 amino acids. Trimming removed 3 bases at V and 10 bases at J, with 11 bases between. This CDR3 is CASSDDDREQFF. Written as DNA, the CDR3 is TGTGCCAGCAGCGATGATGATCGGGAGCAGTTCTTC.

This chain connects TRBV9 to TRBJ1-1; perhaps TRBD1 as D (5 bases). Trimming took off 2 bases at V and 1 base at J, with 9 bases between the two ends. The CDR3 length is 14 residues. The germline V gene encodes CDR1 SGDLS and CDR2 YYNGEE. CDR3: CASSVSGWNTEAFF. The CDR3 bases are TGTGCCAGCAGCGTCTCAGGGTGGAACACTGAAGCTTTCTTT.

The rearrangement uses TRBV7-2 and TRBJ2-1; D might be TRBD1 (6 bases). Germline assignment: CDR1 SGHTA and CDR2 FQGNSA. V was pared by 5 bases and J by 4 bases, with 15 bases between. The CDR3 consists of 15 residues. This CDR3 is CASSLSGTQYNEQFF. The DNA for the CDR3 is TGTGCCAGCAGCCTTTCCGGGACACAATACAATGAGCAGTTCTTC.